Sequencing of this TCR beta chain was carried out in a study of radiation and T cells in renal cell carcinoma. As for time point: blood 4 weeks post-SBRT, at nephrectomy. The treatment here: 15 Gy SBRT to primary tumor, nephrectomy 4 weeks later. Using immunoSEQ multiplex PCR, the repertoire was profiled, and TCRdb retains in-frame clones only, with some absent. Of approximately 150,000 clones listed, 75% to 90% are singletons. This CDR3 is 16 amino acids long. Germline loops: CDR1 MNHNS, CDR2 SASEGT. V was pared by 2 bases and J by 0 bases, with 10 bases between. The chain links TRBV6-1 to TRBJ2-2; D may be TRBD2 (7 bases). The TCR sequence derives from a woman aged 45-60 years with renal cell carcinoma. The sample in question was blood, obtained from a patient whose treatment included radiotherapy and nephrectomy. CDR3 bases: TGTGCCAGCAGTGAAAGGGGGGGGGCGAACACCGGGGAGCTGTTTTTT. Translation gives CASSERGGANTGELFF.